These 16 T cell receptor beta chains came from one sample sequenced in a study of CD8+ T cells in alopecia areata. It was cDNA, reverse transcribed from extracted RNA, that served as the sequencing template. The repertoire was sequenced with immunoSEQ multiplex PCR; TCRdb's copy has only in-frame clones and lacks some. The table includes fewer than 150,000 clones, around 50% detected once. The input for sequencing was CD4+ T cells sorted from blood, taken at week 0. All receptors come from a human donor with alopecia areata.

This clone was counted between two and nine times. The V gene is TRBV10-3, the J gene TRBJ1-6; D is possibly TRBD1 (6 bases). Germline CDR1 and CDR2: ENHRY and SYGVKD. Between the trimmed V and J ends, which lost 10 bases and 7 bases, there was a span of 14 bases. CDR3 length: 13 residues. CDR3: CATGGGPNSPLHF. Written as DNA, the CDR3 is TGTGCCACCGGTGGGGGCCCCAATTCACCCCTCCACTTT.

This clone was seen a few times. CDR3 amino acids: CASSPRTGAYNEQFF. In DNA, the CDR3 is TGTGCCAGCAGCCCCCGGACAGGGGCCTACAATGAGCAGTTCTTC. The rearrangement links TRBV7-2 to TRBJ2-1; 9 bases line up with TRBD1. The CDR3 totals 15 residues. The J segment lost 2 bases and the V segment lost 5 bases, leaving 4 bases of the junction unmatched. In germline, CDR1 is SGHTA, CDR2 FQGNSA.

CDR3 coding DNA: TGTGCCAGCAGCCAGACCGGGACAGGGCCCTACAATGAGCAGTTCTTC. Its translation is CASSQTGTGPYNEQFF. The chain uses TRBV5-4 and TRBJ2-1, with 9 bases lining up with TRBD1. Unmatched junction bases numbered 7, after V lost 4 bases and J lost 2 bases. CDR1 is SGHNT and CDR2 is YYREEE in the germline V gene (reference sequence). The CDR3 sequence is 16 residues long.

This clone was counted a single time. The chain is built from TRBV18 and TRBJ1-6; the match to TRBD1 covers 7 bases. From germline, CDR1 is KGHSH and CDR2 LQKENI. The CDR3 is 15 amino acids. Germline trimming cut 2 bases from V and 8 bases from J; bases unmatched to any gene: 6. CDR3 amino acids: CASSPTDRADSPLHF. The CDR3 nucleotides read TGTGCCAGCTCACCAACCGACAGGGCGGATTCACCCCTCCACTTT. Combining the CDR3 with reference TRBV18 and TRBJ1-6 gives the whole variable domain NAGVMQNPRHLVRRRGQEARLRCSPMKGHSHVYWYRQLPEEGLKFMVYLQKENIIDESGMPKERFSAEFPKEGPSILRIQQVVRGDSAAYFCASSPTDRADSPLHFGNGTRLTVT.

CDR3: CSAPLVGELFF. The CDR3 DNA is TGCAGTGCTCCACTGGTCGGGGAGCTGTTTTTT. V usage is TRBV20-1 and J usage is TRBJ2-2, with D unresolved. V lost 5 bases, J lost 7 bases, and 8 bases lay in between. The CDR3 has 11 residues. Germline V CDR1 and CDR2: DFQATT, SNEGSKA (reference sequence).

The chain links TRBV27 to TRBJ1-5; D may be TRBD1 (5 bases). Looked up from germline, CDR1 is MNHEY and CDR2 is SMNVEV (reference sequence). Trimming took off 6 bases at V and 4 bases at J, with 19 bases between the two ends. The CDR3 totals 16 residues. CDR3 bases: TGTGCCAGCAGAGGCCTAGGGGAAGGGACGAATCAGCCCCAGCATTTT. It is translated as CASRGLGEGTNQPQHF.

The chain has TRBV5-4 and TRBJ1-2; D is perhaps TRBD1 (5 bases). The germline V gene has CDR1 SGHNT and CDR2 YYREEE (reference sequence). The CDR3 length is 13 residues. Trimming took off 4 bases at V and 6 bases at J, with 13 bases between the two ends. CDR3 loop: CASSKTVADGYTF. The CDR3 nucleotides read TGTGCCAGCAGCAAGACAGTAGCCGATGGCTACACCTTC.

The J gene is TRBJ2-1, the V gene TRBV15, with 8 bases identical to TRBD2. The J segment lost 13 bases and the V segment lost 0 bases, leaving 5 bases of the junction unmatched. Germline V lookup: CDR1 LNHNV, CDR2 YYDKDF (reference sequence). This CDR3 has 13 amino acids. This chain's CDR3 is CATSRDREGKQFF. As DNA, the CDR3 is TGTGCCACCAGCAGAGATCGGGAGGGGAAACAGTTCTTC.

CDR3 DNA: TGTGCCAGCAGCCCGGGACTAGCGGGGTACAATGAGCAGTTCTTC. Translating gives CASSPGLAGYNEQFF. This rearrangement joins TRBV7-2 to TRBJ2-1; 13 bases match TRBD2. With V trimmed by 5 bases and J by 4 bases, 2 bases remained unmatched. Germline values: CDR1 SGHTA, CDR2 FQGNSA. This CDR3 has 15 amino acids.

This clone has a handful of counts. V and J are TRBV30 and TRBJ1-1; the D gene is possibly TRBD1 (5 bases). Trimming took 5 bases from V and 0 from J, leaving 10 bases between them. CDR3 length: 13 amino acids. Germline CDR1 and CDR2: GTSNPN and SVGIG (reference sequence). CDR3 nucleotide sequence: TGTGCCTGGGCCTACAGGCTGAACACTGAAGCTTTCTTT. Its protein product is CAWAYRLNTEAFF.

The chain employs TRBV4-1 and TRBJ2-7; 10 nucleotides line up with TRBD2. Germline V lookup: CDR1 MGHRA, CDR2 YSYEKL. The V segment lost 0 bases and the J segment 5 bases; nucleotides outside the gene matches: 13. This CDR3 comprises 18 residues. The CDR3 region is CASSQDFAPGLAGDEQYF. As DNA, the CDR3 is TGCGCCAGCAGCCAAGATTTTGCTCCCGGCCTAGCGGGGGACGAGCAGTACTTC.

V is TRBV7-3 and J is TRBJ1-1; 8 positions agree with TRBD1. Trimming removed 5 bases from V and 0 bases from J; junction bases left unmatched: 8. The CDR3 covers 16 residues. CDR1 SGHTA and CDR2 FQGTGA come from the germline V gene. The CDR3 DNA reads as TGTGCCAGCAGCCCTACAGGGGGGACTATGAACACTGAAGCTTTCTTT. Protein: CASSPTGGTMNTEAFF.

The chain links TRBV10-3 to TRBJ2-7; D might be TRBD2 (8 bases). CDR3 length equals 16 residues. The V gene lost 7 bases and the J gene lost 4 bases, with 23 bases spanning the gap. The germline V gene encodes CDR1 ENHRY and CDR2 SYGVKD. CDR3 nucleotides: TGTGCCATCACCGGACGGGGGGGGACAGACACTTACGAGCAGTACTTC. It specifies CAITGRGGTDTYEQYF.

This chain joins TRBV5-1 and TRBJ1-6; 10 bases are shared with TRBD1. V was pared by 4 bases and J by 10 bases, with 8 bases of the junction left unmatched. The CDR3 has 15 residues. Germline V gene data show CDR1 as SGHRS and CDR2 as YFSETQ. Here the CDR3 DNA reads TGCGCCAGCAGCCCCCGGGACAGGGGAAGGTCACCCCTCCACTTT. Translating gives CASSPRDRGRSPLHF.

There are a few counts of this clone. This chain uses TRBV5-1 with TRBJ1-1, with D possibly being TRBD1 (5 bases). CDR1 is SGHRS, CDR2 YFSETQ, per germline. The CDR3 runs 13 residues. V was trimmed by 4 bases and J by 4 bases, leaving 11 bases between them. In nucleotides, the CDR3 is TGCGCCAGCAGCCTGCAGGGAGGCACTGAAGCTTTCTTT. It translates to CASSLQGGTEAFF. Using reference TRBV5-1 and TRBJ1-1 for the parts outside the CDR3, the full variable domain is KAGVTQTPRYLIKTRGQQVTLSCSPISGHRSVSWYQQTPGQGLQFLFEYFSETQRNKGNFPGRFSGRQFSNSRSEMNVSTLELGDSALYLCASSLQGGTEAFFGQGTRLTVV.

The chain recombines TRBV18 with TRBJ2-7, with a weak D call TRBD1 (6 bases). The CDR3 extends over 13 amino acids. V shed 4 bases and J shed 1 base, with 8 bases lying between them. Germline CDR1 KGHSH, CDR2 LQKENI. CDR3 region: CASSLGQSYEQYF. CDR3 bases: TGTGCCAGCTCACTGGGACAATCCTACGAGCAGTACTTC. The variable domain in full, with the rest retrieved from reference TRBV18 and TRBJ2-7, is NAGVMQNPRHLVRRRGQEARLRCSPMKGHSHVYWYRQLPEEGLKFMVYLQKENIIDESGMPKERFSAEFPKEGPSILRIQQVVRGDSAAYFCASSLGQSYEQYFGPGTRLTVT.